A single sample is the source of the 23 T cell receptor beta chains below, sequenced in a study of early T cells in non-severe SARS-CoV-2 infection. From the 5' RACE reads, TCRdb called clonotypes with MiXCR, one entry per CDR3 protein. The table records over 50,000 distinct CDR3 sequences, about 9.9% of them present only once. The sequenced sample consisted of whole blood. The receptors stem from an adult who was a healthcare worker with PCR-confirmed SARS-CoV-2 infection or an uninfected control (not recorded which).

The rearrangement joins TRBV7-9 to TRBJ1-3; D is undetermined. The CDR3 has 16 residues. Trimming pared 5 bases from V and 0 bases from J, leaving 14 bases between. Germline CDR1 and CDR2: SEHNR and FQNEAQ (reference sequence). CDR3 DNA: TGTGCCAGCAGCCCCCCGGGCAGCACCTCTGGAAACACCATATATTTT. It encodes CASSPPGSTSGNTIYF.

This clonotype was observed many times. This chain joins TRBV6-6 and TRBJ2-7; 7 bases map to TRBD1. Trimming at V came to 4 bases and at J to 9 bases, leaving 18 bases not matched to a gene. Germline V gives CDR1 MNHNY, CDR2 SVGAGI (reference sequence). CDR3 length: 16 residues. CDR3 residues: CASSCEPRQGSCVQYV. The CDR3, as DNA: TGTGCCAGCAGTTGTGAGCCGAGACAGGGCTCATGTGTGCAGTACGTC.

The chain joins TRBV5-1 to TRBJ1-6; 8 bases agree with TRBD1. The CDR3 extends over 13 amino acids. Germline CDR1 is SGHRS and CDR2 is YFSETQ. V lost 5 bases and J lost 14; bases outside the gene matches: 9. CDR3 sequence: CASSSGTGFALHF. The CDR3 nucleotides are TGCGCCAGCAGTTCCGGGACAGGTTTCGCCCTCCACTTT. The full variable domain, in which reference TRBV5-1 and TRBJ1-6 provide the parts outside the CDR3, is KAGVTQTPRYLIKTRGQQVTLSCSPISGHRSVSWYQQTPGQGLQFLFEYFSETQRNKGNFPGRFSGRQFSNSRSEMNVSTLELGDSALYLCASSSGTGFALHFGNGTRLTVT.

V is TRBV21-1 and J is TRBJ2-5; the D segment call TRBD1 is taken from the table without a DNA check. TRBV21-1 is assigned pseudogene status. The CDR3 has 18 amino acids. As DNA, the CDR3 is TGTGCCAGCAGCAAACATAACGGGGCCCCCGCACAGAAAGAGACCCAGTACTTC. Protein sequence: CASSKHNGAPAQKETQYF.

This clonotype was recorded once. The DNA is omitted, as the CDR3 cannot be located on it reliably, and the CDR3 follows TCRdb's listing. The chain employs TRBV6-6 and TRBJ2-1; TRBD1 reflects the table's D call only, with no check against the DNA. In germline, CDR1 is MNHNY, CDR2 SVGAGI (reference sequence). The CDR3 spans 12 amino acids, including both terminal residues. The CDR3 region is CASSSGPARQFF.

The chain couples TRBV27 to TRBJ1-2, with TRBD1 identical over 12 bases. J was trimmed by 3 bases and V by 4 bases; bases with no gene match: 12. CDR3 size: 18 residues. The germline V gene has CDR1 MNHEY and CDR2 SMNVEV (reference sequence). CDR3 bases: TGTGCCAGCAGTTCCCCCGGGACAGGGGGCGGTTTAGACTATGGCTACACCTTC. Translation: CASSSPGTGGGLDYGYTF.

This clonotype showed up just a few times. The V call is TRBV18, the J call TRBJ1-2, with D hard to call. CDR1 is KGHSH and CDR2 is LQKENI in the germline V gene. The CDR3 totals 14 residues. V gave up 0 bases and J gave up 4 bases, with 9 bases separating them. CDR3 bases: TGTGCCAGCTCACCACCGGACGGGATCTATGGCTACACCTTC. It specifies CASSPPDGIYGYTF.

The genes are TRBV24-1 and TRBJ2-5; unclear D gene. The V end lost 2 bases, the J end lost 4 bases, and 4 bases lay between the germline ends. The CDR3 covers 12 residues. Germline CDR1 KGHDR, CDR2 SFDVKD. The CDR3 coding sequence is TGTGCCACCAGTGATTATGGAGAGACCCAGTACTTC. Translation gives CATSDYGETQYF.

This clonotype was counted a few times. This chain links TRBV4-1 with TRBJ1-3; possible D gene TRBD1, 6 bases. V shed 1 base and J shed 0 bases, with 13 bases lying between them. The CDR3 totals 17 residues. The V gene's germline CDR1 is MGHRA and CDR2 YSYEKL. CDR3 sequence (DNA): TGCGCCAGCAGCCAAGGCCAGGGGAGCGGCTCTGGAAACACCATATATTTT. Translated, it gives CASSQGQGSGSGNTIYF.

This clonotype was recorded at least ten times. The chain links TRBV4-1 to TRBJ2-4; a possible D gene is TRBD1 (6 bases). Trimming took off 1 base at V and 0 bases at J, with 13 bases between the two ends. CDR1 is MGHRA and CDR2 is YSYEKL in the germline V gene. The CDR3 spans 17 residues. CDR3 coding DNA: TGCGCCAGCAGCCAAGGACAGGCCATCATAGCCAAAAACATTCAGTACTTC. It encodes CASSQGQAIIAKNIQYF.

There are many counts of this clonotype. This chain joins TRBV3-1 and TRBJ1-5; D is uncertain. CDR1 and CDR2 (germline): LGHDT, YNNKEL (reference sequence). This CDR3 contains 15 residues. The V gene lost 0 bases and the J gene lost 3 bases, with 9 bases spanning the gap. CDR3 sequence (DNA): TGTGCCAGCAGCCAAGAGGGAGGAAACAATCAGCCCCAGCATTTT. Translation gives CASSQEGGNNQPQHF.

This chain connects TRBV3-1 to TRBJ2-7; 8 positions match TRBD1. V lost 4 bases, J lost 6 bases, and 5 bases stayed unmatched. The CDR3 extends over 13 amino acids. Germline loops: CDR1 LGHDT, CDR2 YNNKEL (reference sequence). CDR3 coding DNA: TGTGCCAGCAGCCCAAACAGGGGGGCCGAGCAGTACGTC. It yields the protein CASSPNRGAEQYV.

This sequence joins TRBV28 and TRBJ1-6, with TRBD1 as a possible D gene (5 bases). Germline lookup yields CDR1 MDHEN and CDR2 SYDVKM. The V end lost 5 bases, the J end lost 5 bases, and 13 bases lay between the germline ends. This CDR3 region has 15 residues. In nucleotides, the CDR3 is TGTGCCAGCAGTCACCCCTCGGGGGATAATTCACCCCTCCACTTT. This sequence encodes CASSHPSGDNSPLHF.

The V gene is TRBV5-1, the J gene TRBJ2-2; unclear D gene. Trimming took 1 base from V and 6 from J, leaving 10 bases between them. Germline V gene lookup returns CDR1 SGHRS and CDR2 YFSETQ. This CDR3 comprises 14 residues. The CDR3 DNA follows: TGCGCCAGCAGCTTGAGTCCTACAGCCGGGGAGCTGTTTTTT. Its protein product is CASSLSPTAGELFF.

This clonotype was seen a handful of times. This chain connects TRBV20-1 to TRBJ1-3; 7 bases are a match to TRBD1. Germline values: CDR1 DFQATT, CDR2 SNEGSKA (reference sequence). Trimming took 3 bases from V and 0 from J; bases not matched to a gene: 5. The CDR3 contains 15 residues. In nucleotides, the CDR3 is TGCAGTGCTAGGGGGGGACAGAGCTCTGGAAACACCATATATTTT. It codes for CSARGGQSSGNTIYF.

The J gene is TRBJ2-5, the V gene TRBV2; D remains ambiguous. Trimming stripped 4 bases from V and 5 bases from J, with 14 bases between. This CDR3 contains 14 residues. Germline V CDR1 and CDR2: SNHLY, FYNNEI. The CDR3 DNA reads as TGTGCCAGCAGTGTTCAGCTCCCACGTGAGACCCAGTACTTC. Its translation: CASSVQLPRETQYF.

This clonotype has just a few counts. V and J are TRBV11-2 and TRBJ2-1; either TRBD1 or TRBD2 may fit D (5 bases each). CDR1 is SGHAT and CDR2 is FQNNGV in the germline V gene. Trimming pared 5 bases from V and 9 bases from J, leaving 26 bases between. The CDR3 extends over 17 amino acids. The CDR3 reads CASSPARGRTPGTEQFF. Here the CDR3 DNA reads TGTGCCAGCAGCCCAGCTCGAGGAAGGACACCGGGGACTGAGCAGTTCTTC.

This chain connects TRBV7-3 to TRBJ2-1; D is possibly TRBD2 (6 bases). V lost 5 bases, J lost 1 base, and 9 bases lay in between. The CDR3 has 14 amino acids. CDR1 SGHTA and CDR2 FQGTGA come from the germline V gene. The DNA of the CDR3 is TGTGCCAGCAGCCCCGGGACTTCCTACAATGAGCAGTTCTTC. This sequence encodes CASSPGTSYNEQFF. Together with reference TRBV7-3 and TRBJ2-1, the CDR3 gives the full variable domain: GAGVSQTPSNKVTEKGKYVELRCDPISGHTALYWYRQSLGQGPEFLIYFQGTGAADDSGLPNDRFFAVRPEGSVSTLKIQRTERGDSAVYLCASSPGTSYNEQFFGPGTRLTVL.

This clonotype was seen only a few times. V gene TRBV6-5 combines with J gene TRBJ2-1; TRBD1 aligns across 11 bases. The CDR3 is made up of 17 amino acids. The junction had 10 bases not matched to a gene; V was cut back by 2 bases and J by 7 bases. Germline V gives CDR1 MNHEY, CDR2 SVGAGI. The CDR3 region is CASSYRVGQGAKNEQFF. CDR3 nucleotides: TGTGCCAGCAGTTACAGAGTCGGACAGGGGGCGAAAAATGAGCAGTTCTTC.

The chain recombines TRBV10-1 with TRBJ2-1; 7 nucleotides align to TRBD2. Per the germline V gene, CDR1 is WNHNN and CDR2 is SYGVQD (reference sequence). The CDR3 consists of 14 residues. V was pared by 8 bases and J by 2 bases, with 6 bases of the junction left unmatched. The CDR3 reads CASAAGPTYNEQFF. CDR3 coding DNA: TGCGCCAGCGCAGCGGGGCCTACCTACAATGAGCAGTTCTTC.

This chain uses TRBV7-9 with TRBJ2-5; no firm D call. This CDR3 is built from 15 residues. V lost 2 bases to trimming and J lost 2 bases, with 12 bases between them. Germline CDR1 and CDR2: SEHNR and FQNEAQ (reference sequence). DNA for the CDR3: TGTGCCAGCAGCTTACGCTCAGTCCAACAAGAGACCCAGTACTTC. This encodes CASSLRSVQQETQYF. The complete variable domain, with remaining parts taken from reference TRBV7-9 and TRBJ2-5, reads DTGVSQNPRHKITKRGQNVTFRCDPISEHNRLYWYRQTLGQGPEFLTYFQNEAQLEKSRLLSDRFSAERPKGSFSTLEIQRTEQGDSAMYLCASSLRSVQQETQYFGPGTRLLVL.

This clonotype was counted only a few times. For the CDR3, the DNA is TGTGCCAGCAGCATGGGACACGCCTATGGCTACACCTTC. It encodes CASSMGHAYGYTF. V and J are TRBV12-3 or TRBV12-4 and TRBJ1-2, with a possible D match to TRBD1 (6 bases). The CDR3 has 13 residues. Trimming pared 6 bases from V and 4 bases from J, leaving 12 bases between.

The chain recombines TRBV3-1 with TRBJ2-1; no firm D call. Germline values: CDR1 LGHDT, CDR2 YNNKEL (reference sequence). The CDR3 runs 13 residues. The germline V and J ends were trimmed by 1 base and 7 bases, with 8 bases remaining between them. CDR3 bases: TGTGCCAGCAGCCAAGGCACCTTTAATGAGCAGTTCTTC. Its protein is CASSQGTFNEQFF.